Shown below are 25 T cell receptor beta chains from a single sample sequenced in a study of cytomegalovirus exposure and HLA in healthy donors. In the PCR, 60 Vbeta and 13 Jbeta primers were used. Assay: immunoSEQ multiplex PCR; the TCRdb copy retains only in-frame clones and omits some. There are about 120,000 clones in the sample; roughly a tenth occur only once, and about 3% lies in the top ten. Sequences were obtained from PBMCs. Source of these receptors: a man younger than 45 in good health and CMV-seronegative.

This chain uses TRBV28 with TRBJ1-2; 10 nucleotides agree with TRBD1. Germline V gene data show CDR1 as MDHEN and CDR2 as SYDVKM. After removal of 6 bases from V and 7 bases from J, the junction contained 11 bases not matched to a gene. This CDR3 has 15 residues. The DNA for the CDR3 is TGTGCCAGCAGACTCCGGGACAGGGGAATGTTTGGCTACACCTTC. Encoded protein: CASRLRDRGMFGYTF.

This clone was counted a single time. The gene calls are TRBV5-4 and TRBJ2-5; 13 nucleotides match TRBD2. The germline gives CDR1 SGHNT, CDR2 YYREEE (reference sequence). Trimming removed 0 bases from V and 5 bases from J; junction bases left unmatched: 7. There are 17 residues in the CDR3. CDR3 DNA sequence: TGTGCCAGCAGCTTGGGACTAGCGGGGGGCCCGGGTGAGACCCAGTACTTC. Translated: CASSLGLAGGPGETQYF.

In DNA, the CDR3 is TGTGCCAGTAGCCTCGGGACATCCATGGGTGAAGCTTTCTTT. The encoded protein is CASSLGTSMGEAFF. The chain is built from TRBV19 and TRBJ1-1; tentative D call: TRBD1 (6 bases). V was pared by 6 bases and J by 7 bases, with 18 bases between. The CDR3 has 14 amino acids. Germline lookup yields CDR1 LNHDA and CDR2 SQIVND (reference sequence).

The V call is TRBV25-1, the J call TRBJ2-5; TRBD1 might be the D (6 bases). The J call could be wrong; TRBJ2-7 is a better fit for the DNA end. Germline values: CDR1 MGHDK, CDR2 SYGVNS. The CDR3 is 13 amino acids. CDR3: CASRTETTYEQYF. The CDR3 region has the DNA TGTGCCAGCCGGACAGAAACCACCTACGAGCAGTACTTC.

The sample holds a few counts of this clone. The junction and the germline gene differ at one end; a read error may be behind it. This chain uses TRBV7-7 with TRBJ2-5; D might be TRBD2 (5 bases). Per germline, CDR1 SSHAT and CDR2 FNYEAQ (reference sequence). The CDR3 is 13 residues long. CDR3 bases: TGTGCTAGCAGCTCGGCGGTTCAAGCGGACCAGTACTTC. Its protein is CASSSAVQADQYF.

The V call is TRBV19, the J call TRBJ2-1, with D possibly matching TRBD1 (6 bases). The V gene's germline CDR1 is LNHDA and CDR2 SQIVND (reference sequence). CDR3 size: 14 residues. Trimming removed 3 bases from V and 5 bases from J, with 11 bases in between. CDR3 loop: CASSILGGNNEQFF. The CDR3 DNA follows: TGTGCCAGTAGTATTTTAGGGGGAAACAATGAGCAGTTCTTC.

This clone was recorded a few times. This chain joins TRBV5-4 and TRBJ2-5; 8 bases map to TRBD2. Trimming cost V 0 bases and J 5 bases; bases outside gene matches: 9. Germline-derived CDR1 and CDR2 are SGHNT and YYREEE (reference sequence). The CDR3 spans 16 residues. The CDR3 spells CASSLDVRGGSETQYF. Written as DNA, the CDR3 is TGTGCCAGCAGCTTGGACGTCCGGGGGGGATCCGAGACCCAGTACTTC. Filled out from reference TRBV5-4 and TRBJ2-5, the complete variable domain reads ETGVTQSPTHLIKTRGQQVTLRCSSQSGHNTVSWYQQALGQGPQFIFQYYREEENGRGNFPPRFSGLQFPNYSSELNVNALELDDSALYLCASSLDVRGGSETQYFGPGTRLLVL.

There are a few counts of this clone. This rearrangement joins TRBV29-1 to TRBJ2-1; tentative D call: TRBD2 (6 bases). Looked up from germline, CDR1 is SQVTM and CDR2 is ANQGSEA. Trimming left V 4 bases short and J 12 bases short, with 22 bases between. The CDR3 runs to 14 residues. In nucleotides, the CDR3 is TGCAGCGTTGCAGGGAGGTCCACCGAATCGGGGCAGTTCTTC. The encoded protein is CSVAGRSTESGQFF.

Comments on this clone: This sample includes further DNA sequences coding for the same CDR3. The chain couples TRBV6-5 to TRBJ1-1; D call uncertain. This CDR3 region has 14 residues. Germline CDR1 reads MNHEY; CDR2 reads SVGAGI. Trimming stripped 0 bases from V and 5 bases from J, with 10 bases between. CDR3 in amino acids: CASSYSEGRTEAFF. Written as DNA, the CDR3 is TGTGCCAGCAGTTACTCCGAAGGGAGAACTGAAGCTTTCTTT.

This clone was seen more than once but under ten times. The chain has TRBV28 and TRBJ2-7; D is unclear. The germline gives CDR1 MDHEN, CDR2 SYDVKM. Deletions cut 1 base from V and 1 base from J, with 14 bases between. The CDR3 contains 16 residues. The CDR3 loop reads CASSLFSQVWSYEQYF. The CDR3 DNA reads as TGTGCCAGCAGTTTATTTTCCCAGGTTTGGTCCTACGAGCAGTACTTC.

The table lists this clone with a few counts. The chain combines TRBV4-1 with TRBJ2-7; 9 bases line up with TRBD1. Trimming at V came to 3 bases and at J to 7 bases, leaving 13 bases not matched to a gene. The CDR3 runs 16 residues. Germline CDR1 and CDR2: MGHRA and YSYEKL. The CDR3 DNA reads TGCGCCAGCAGCCATGGGCCGGGACAGGGCGTTGTTGAGCAGTACTTC. Translation gives CASSHGPGQGVVEQYF.

V is TRBV18 and J is TRBJ2-2, with TRBD2 as a possible D gene (5 bases). The CDR3 is 13 amino acids. Per the germline V gene, CDR1 is KGHSH and CDR2 is LQKENI. Trimming left V 3 bases short and J 8 bases short, with 10 bases between. The CDR3 sequence is CASSPLRAGELFF. The CDR3 DNA reads as TGTGCCAGCTCACCCCTGAGGGCTGGGGAGCTGTTTTTT.

This clone was picked up a small number of times. This sequence joins TRBV28 and TRBJ2-7; the match to TRBD1 covers 8 bases. V dropped 5 bases and J dropped 4; count of bases not matched to a gene: 7. Germline assignment: CDR1 MDHEN and CDR2 SYDVKM. CDR3 length: 14 residues. CDR3 sequence reads: CASSGRTGIYEQYF. CDR3 DNA: TGTGCCAGCAGTGGGCGGACAGGGATATACGAGCAGTACTTC.

The chain uses TRBV5-1 and TRBJ2-7; 9 bases are shared with TRBD1. The CDR3 has 15 amino acids. V was pared by 4 bases and J by 0 bases, with 5 bases of the junction left unmatched. Per the germline V gene, CDR1 is SGHRS and CDR2 is YFSETQ. CDR3 sequence: CASSPGQGLSYEQYF. DNA for the CDR3: TGCGCCAGCAGCCCAGGACAGGGGCTCTCCTACGAGCAGTACTTC.

The sample holds a few counts of this clone. A read error may account for a junction end that differs from germline. The rearrangement joins TRBV7-7 to TRBJ1-5, with D uncertain. This CDR3 spans 13 amino acids. Germline V lookup: CDR1 SSHAT, CDR2 FNYEAQ (reference sequence). The CDR3 nucleotides are TGTGCTAGCAGCCCCGGTCGGGATCAGCCCCAGCATTTT. Its translation is CASSPGRDQPQHF.

The chain recombines TRBV15 with TRBJ2-7; TRBD2 aligns across 7 bases. Germline CDR1 LNHNV, CDR2 YYDKDF (reference sequence). V shed 3 bases and J 6 bases; nucleotides not matched to a gene: 5. The CDR3 is 13 residues long. This CDR3 reads CATSSQGGAEQYF. Written as DNA, the CDR3 is TGTGCCACCAGCAGTCAGGGAGGGGCCGAGCAGTACTTC. The complete variable domain, with remaining parts taken from reference TRBV15 and TRBJ2-7, reads DAMVIQNPRYQVTQFGKPVTLSCSQTLNHNVMYWYQQKSSQAPKLLFHYYDKDFNNEADTPDNFQSRRPNTSFCFLDIRSPGLGDTAMYLCATSSQGGAEQYFGPGTRLTVT.

The table lists this clone with a few counts. This chain links TRBV11-3 with TRBJ2-7; 7 bases map to TRBD2. Germline values: CDR1 SGHNT, CDR2 YENEEA. Germline trimming cut 5 bases from V and 2 bases from J; bases unmatched to any gene: 9. This CDR3 has 15 residues. The CDR3 protein is CASSKRGERTYEQYF. The CDR3 DNA reads TGTGCCAGCAGCAAGCGGGGCGAAAGAACCTACGAGCAGTACTTC.

This chain joins TRBV28 and TRBJ2-3, with no clear D. The CDR3 is made up of 12 amino acids. Germline lookup yields CDR1 MDHEN and CDR2 SYDVKM. Trimming took 6 bases from V and 2 from J, leaving 6 bases between them. The CDR3 DNA sequence: TGTGCCAGCAGGAGATTCACAGATACGCAGTATTTT. The encoded protein is CASRRFTDTQYF.

This chain connects TRBV28 to TRBJ2-7; maybe TRBD2 (5 bases). V lost 6 bases, J lost 2 bases, and 14 bases lay in between. This CDR3 has 14 residues. Germline V gives CDR1 MDHEN, CDR2 SYDVKM. CDR3: CASSLQRYAYEQYF. The CDR3 coding sequence is TGTGCCAGCAGCCTACAGCGGTATGCCTACGAGCAGTACTTC.

J is TRBJ1-2 and V is TRBV9; D gene ambiguous. V was cut by 4 bases and J by 7 bases, with 20 bases left in between. CDR3 size: 15 residues. CDR1 is SGDLS and CDR2 is YYNGEE in the germline V gene. In nucleotides, the CDR3 is TGTGCCAGCAGCCCCACGGGGAAAGATAAACGTGGCTACACCTTC. Translated: CASSPTGKDKRGYTF.

The V and J genes are TRBV18 and TRBJ2-7; tentative D call: TRBD1 (5 bases). Germline CDR1 and CDR2: KGHSH and LQKENI. The CDR3 spans 14 residues. The V end lost 6 bases, the J end lost 0 bases, and 12 bases lay between the germline ends. The CDR3 is CASSTGSTSYEQYF. The CDR3, as DNA: TGTGCCAGCTCCACAGGATCTACCTCCTACGAGCAGTACTTC.

This clone was counted only a few times. This chain links TRBV28 with TRBJ1-1, with a weak D call TRBD1 (6 bases). The germline CDR1 and CDR2 sequences are MDHEN and SYDVKM. The ends were cut back, 3 bases at V and 7 bases at J, with 15 bases in the middle. This CDR3 contains 14 residues. CDR3 sequence: CASSFGGEGVEAFF. The CDR3 region has the DNA TGTGCCAGCAGTTTTGGGGGCGAAGGGGTTGAAGCTTTCTTT.

This clone was seen only a few times. V gene TRBV7-6 combines with J gene TRBJ2-7, with TRBD1 matching 10 bases. V was clipped by 0 bases and J by 4 bases; unmatched bases: 3. The CDR3 has 15 residues. CDR1 is SGHVS and CDR2 is FNYEAQ in the germline V gene. CDR3 in DNA: TGTGCCAGCAGCTTAGCGACAGGGGGCATGTACGAGCAGTACTTC. It specifies CASSLATGGMYEQYF. Based on the CDR3 plus reference TRBV7-6 and TRBJ2-7, the full variable domain is GAGVSQSPRYKVTKRGQDVALRCDPISGHVSLYWYRQALGQGPEFLTYFNYEAQQDKSGLPNDRFSAERPEGSISTLTIQRTEQRDSAMYRCASSLATGGMYEQYFGPGTRLTVT.

In its sample, this clone was seen a few times. The chain is built from TRBV28 and TRBJ2-1; D is perhaps TRBD1 (5 bases). There are 13 residues in the CDR3. CDR1 is MDHEN and CDR2 is SYDVKM in the germline V gene. V lost 6 bases and J 6 bases, leaving 12 bases between the germline ends. In DNA form, the CDR3 reads TGTGCCAGCAGCGCAGGGTCGGGCAATGAGCAGTTCTTC. Translation: CASSAGSGNEQFF.

This clone appeared a few times. The J gene is TRBJ1-1, the V gene TRBV29-1, with a tentative D call TRBD1 (6 bases). The CDR3 has 16 residues. Germline V gene data show CDR1 as SQVTM and CDR2 as ANQGSEA. The V gene lost 8 bases and the J gene lost 2 bases, with 24 bases spanning the gap. The CDR3 DNA sequence: TGCAGCATAAGCGTGAGGCCGGGACACCCAAACACTGAAGCTTTCTTT. It specifies CSISVRPGHPNTEAFF.